Shown below are 2 T cell receptor beta chains from a single sample sequenced in a study of cytomegalovirus exposure and HLA in healthy donors. Primers: 60 Vbeta forward and 13 Jbeta reverse. The protocol was immunoSEQ multiplex PCR, while the TCRdb copy is restricted to in-frame clones and leaves out a portion. This sample has 200,000 to 250,000 clones, with about 70% found just once. Sequencing was done on a sample of PBMCs. These receptors originate from a woman in her twenties or thirties in good health and CMV-seronegative.

The chain recombines TRBV5-1 with TRBJ2-1; 14 bases map to TRBD2. The CDR3 spans 16 residues. Trimming removed 3 bases from V and 7 bases from J; junction bases left unmatched: 6. Germline values: CDR1 SGHRS, CDR2 YFSETQ. CDR3 nucleotide sequence: TGCGCCAGCAGCTGGGGGGGGACTAGCGGGAGTAATGAGCAGTTCTTC. Its protein is CASSWGGTSGSNEQFF.

V is TRBV6-6 and J is TRBJ1-2; D not resolved. The CDR3 loop spans 12 amino acids. Deletions cut 2 bases from V and 8 bases from J, with 9 bases between. Germline V gene sequence: CDR1 MNHNY, CDR2 SVGAGI (reference sequence). In DNA form, the CDR3 reads TGTGCCAGCAGTTACCGAACGGGAGGCTACACCTTC. It is translated as CASSYRTGGYTF.